Below are 10 T cell receptor beta chains sequenced from a single sample in a study of T cells in Graves' hyperthyroidism and ophthalmopathy. Authors of the study amplified TCR beta CDR3 regions from RNA transcripts. HTBI primers drove first-round RT-PCR of the TCR CDR3. One entry per CDR3 protein, called by TCRdb with MiXCR from the multiplex PCR reads. The sample shows hundreds of thousands of distinct CDR3 sequences, around 39% of them seen only once. Sequencing used blood. These receptors all stem from a young man with Graves' hyperthyroidism.

A note on this clonotype: This sequence may be a read error, since a much larger clone differs from it by one base. This CDR3 fails to terminate in the conserved phenylalanine or tryptophan, so it likely reflects a read error. The chain has TRBV2 and TRBJ1-1; weak D call: TRBD1 (5 bases). Trimming cost V 1 base and J 7 bases, with 10 bases left between them. Germline assignment: CDR1 SNHLY and CDR2 FYNNEI. The CDR3 consists of 13 residues. CDR3 DNA: TGTGCCAGCAGTGAAGTGCAGGGTGTTGAAGCTTTCCTT. It encodes CASSEVQGVEAFL.

This clonotype was recorded a few times. The genes are TRBV2 and TRBJ1-4; perhaps TRBD1 as D (6 bases). Germline CDR1 is SNHLY and CDR2 is FYNNEI. The V gene lost 6 bases and the J gene lost 10 bases, with 18 bases spanning the gap. The CDR3 contains 14 residues. The CDR3 nucleotides are TGTGCCAGCAGACTACAACGAGAGGGGGGAAAACTGTTTTTT. This gives the protein CASRLQREGGKLFF. The full variable domain, its missing parts supplied by reference TRBV2 and TRBJ1-4, is EPEVTQTPSHQVTQMGQEVILRCVPISNHLYFYWYRQILGQKVEFLVSFYNNEISEKSEIFDDQFSVERPDGSNFTLKIRSTKLEDSAMYFCASRLQREGGKLFFGSGTQLSVL.

The genes are TRBV7-9 and TRBJ2-7; 9 bases match TRBD2. This CDR3 has 16 residues. Trimming cost V 5 bases and J 2 bases; bases outside gene matches: 10. The germline V gene has CDR1 SEHNR and CDR2 FQNEAQ (reference sequence). The DNA of the CDR3 is TGTGCCAGCAGCACCCCCTCTAGCGGGATTACCTACGAGCAGTACTTC. It codes for CASSTPSSGITYEQYF.

This clonotype was detected many times. The chain joins TRBV15 to TRBJ2-7; 8 nucleotides agree with TRBD1. The V gene's germline CDR1 is LNHNV and CDR2 YYDKDF (reference sequence). V dropped 3 bases and J dropped 5; count of bases not matched to a gene: 12. The CDR3 is made up of 16 amino acids. The CDR3 region is CATSSVDQGATHEQYF. CDR3 coding DNA: TGTGCCACCAGCAGTGTAGACCAGGGGGCGACCCACGAGCAGTACTTC.

This clonotype came up a few times. The CDR3 DNA is TGTGCCAGCAGCCAAATTGAGGGCCTCTACGGCTACACCTTC. Protein: CASSQIEGLYGYTF. V gene TRBV16 combines with J gene TRBJ1-2; D is unresolved. Trimming shortened V by 2 bases and J by 8 bases, and 15 bases separated the two germline ends. From germline, CDR1 is KGHSY and CDR2 FQNENV. The CDR3 length is 14 residues.

This clonotype appeared many times. V is TRBV7-9 and J is TRBJ2-7, with TRBD2 matching 13 bases. CDR3 length: 12 residues. V trimming: 8 bases; J trimming: 5 bases; junction bases outside the gene matches: 0. Germline V gene sequence: CDR1 SEHNR, CDR2 FQNEAQ (reference sequence). CDR3 nucleotide sequence: TGTGCCAGCGGACTAGCGGGAGACGAGCAGTACTTC. This sequence encodes CASGLAGDEQYF.

This clonotype has a handful of counts. The rearrangement joins TRBV5-6 to TRBJ2-2; 7 bases match TRBD1. Germline trimming cut 5 bases from V and 7 bases from J; bases unmatched to any gene: 5. Germline V lookup: CDR1 SGHDT, CDR2 YYEEEE. The length of the CDR3 is 13 residues. Here the CDR3 DNA reads TGTGCCAGCAGACAGGGGTTGGTCGGGGAGCTGTTTTTT. It yields the protein CASRQGLVGELFF.

The rearrangement links TRBV29-1 to TRBJ1-1; D may be TRBD1 (6 bases). Looked up from germline, CDR1 is SQVTM and CDR2 is ANQGSEA. The CDR3 totals 12 residues. V was shortened by 8 bases and J by 2 bases, with 12 bases between the two germline ends. CDR3 bases: TGCAGCACCAAGACAGGAAACACTGAAGCTTTCTTT. Residues: CSTKTGNTEAFF.

In nucleotides, the CDR3 is TGCAGCGTTGAAGATATGGGGCTTGATGGCTACACCTTC. It encodes CSVEDMGLDGYTF. The rearrangement joins TRBV29-1 to TRBJ1-2, with a weak D call TRBD1 (5 bases). Per germline, CDR1 SQVTM and CDR2 ANQGSEA. The CDR3 consists of 13 residues. The V end was cut by 0 bases, the J end by 6 bases, with 11 bases between.

Note on this clonotype: The junction departs from germline at one end; a sequencing error may be responsible. V usage is TRBV5-8 and J usage is TRBJ2-7, with D possibly called TRBD1 or TRBD2 (6 bases each). The CDR3 length is 16 residues. Germline values: CDR1 SGHTS, CDR2 YDEGEE. The CDR3 reads CASTSFRGAGMGEQYF. The CDR3 DNA is TGCGCCAGCACCTCTTTTAGGGGGGCGGGGATGGGCGAGCAGTACTTC. The variable domain in full, with the rest retrieved from reference TRBV5-8 and TRBJ2-7, is EAGVTQSPTHLIKTRGQQATLRCSPISGHTSVYWYQQALGLGLQFLLWYDEGEERNRGNFPPRFSGRQFPNYSSELNVNALELEDSALYLCASTSFRGAGMGEQYFGPGTRLTVT.